The clone carrying this T cell receptor beta chain was detected a few times. How the authors handled the data: Reference gene primer amplification yielded estimated nucleated cell counts. Libraries were prepared by immunoSEQ multiplex PCR; TCRdb keeps only in-frame clonotypes and omits some of them. V and J calls plus clone size are reproduced from that table; the DNA served to infer D and trimming. The sample holds 170,000 or so clones; 70% to 90% are singletons and the top ten take 5.5% to 7%. This CDR3 is 17 amino acids long. The V gene end was trimmed by 5 bases and the J gene end by 5 bases; junction bases not matched to a gene: 10. Germline V lookup: CDR1 SGHVS, CDR2 FNYEAQ. This entry comes from a study of blood T cell repertoires in COVID-19. Study context: Sites in the United States, Italy and Spain provided acute and convalescent COVID-19 samples. The analysed material was cDNA or gDNA that came from T cells, B-cell-depleted T cells, or PBMCs.

This receptor was obtained from a man over 45 with active or convalescent COVID-19. The rearrangement joins TRBV7-6 to TRBJ2-3; 13 nucleotides match TRBD2. Sequencing was done on a sample of peripheral blood. The DNA for the CDR3 is TGTGCCAGCAGCCAAACAACTAGCGGGAGGGCCGGAGATACGCAGTATTTT. It codes for CASSQTTSGRAGDTQYF. Based on the CDR3 plus reference TRBV7-6 and TRBJ2-3, the full variable domain is GAGVSQSPRYKVTKRGQDVALRCDPISGHVSLYWYRQALGQGPEFLTYFNYEAQQDKSGLPNDRFSAERPEGSISTLTIQRTEQRDSAMYRCASSQTTSGRAGDTQYFGPGTRLTVL.